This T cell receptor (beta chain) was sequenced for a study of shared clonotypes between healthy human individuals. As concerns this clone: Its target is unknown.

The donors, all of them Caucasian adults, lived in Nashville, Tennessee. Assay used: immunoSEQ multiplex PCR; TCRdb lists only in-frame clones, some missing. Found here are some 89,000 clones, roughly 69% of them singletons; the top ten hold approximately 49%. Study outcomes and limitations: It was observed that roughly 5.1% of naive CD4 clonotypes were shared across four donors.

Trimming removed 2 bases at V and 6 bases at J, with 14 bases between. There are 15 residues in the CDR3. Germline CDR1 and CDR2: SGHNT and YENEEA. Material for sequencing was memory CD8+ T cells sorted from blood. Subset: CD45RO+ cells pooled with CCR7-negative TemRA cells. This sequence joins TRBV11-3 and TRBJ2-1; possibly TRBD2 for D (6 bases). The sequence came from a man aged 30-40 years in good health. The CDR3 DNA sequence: TGTGCCAGCAGCTTACCGCCAGCGGGTGTCAATGAGCAGTTCTTC. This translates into CASSLPPAGVNEQFF.